These T cell receptor beta chains were read from a single sample in a study of identical twins. TCRdb reprocessed the 5' RACE reads with MiXCR, giving one entry per CDR3 protein. This table has approximately 470,000 distinct CDR3 sequences, about 14% appearing once. This same sample was also part of a study on yellow fever vaccine responses in identical twins.

The sample was CD4+ T cells sorted from blood. These receptors were collected from a woman aged 18-29 years in good health. Both conserved end residues are part of each CDR3. Fields, in order: CDR3 DNA, CDR3 protein, V gene, clone size, J gene, D gene. The D gene is left open where the match is weak. Clone size is given for some rows only: seen once, a few or many times, or a class if the clone is expanded.

cdr3_nt: TGTGCCAGCAGCTTAGGACTCGGCAGGGGGCGAGAGACCCAGTACTTC
cdr3_aa: CASSLGLGRGRETQYF
v_call: TRBV7-2
clone_size: NA
j_call: TRBJ2-5
d_call: TRBD1

cdr3_nt: TGTGCCAGCAGCTTAGGACGCATCTCCTACGAGCAGTACTTC
cdr3_aa: CASSLGRISYEQYF
v_call: TRBV7-9
clone_size: few
j_call: TRBJ2-7
d_call: NA

cdr3_nt: TGTGCCAGTAGTCCAAGGACAGGGTTCCCAGAGACCCAGTACTTC
cdr3_aa: CASSPRTGFPETQYF
v_call: TRBV19
clone_size: NA
j_call: TRBJ2-5
d_call: TRBD1

cdr3_nt: TGTGCCAGCAGCGTATCGGACGGGAGCAATCAGCCCCAGCATTTT
cdr3_aa: CASSVSDGSNQPQHF
v_call: TRBV9
clone_size: many
j_call: TRBJ1-5
d_call: NA

cdr3_nt: TGTGCCAGCAGCGCAATTGACACCGGGGAGCTGTTTTTT
cdr3_aa: CASSAIDTGELFF
v_call: TRBV6-1
clone_size: NA
j_call: TRBJ2-2
d_call: NA

cdr3_nt: TGTGCCAGCAGCCAGCCCAGACAGGGGGCTGAAGCTTTCTTT
cdr3_aa: CASSQPRQGAEAFF
v_call: TRBV3-1
clone_size: few
j_call: TRBJ1-1
d_call: TRBD1

cdr3_nt: TGTGCCAGCGGGGGGCCGGCCGGGGGCTCTGGAAACACCATATATTTT
cdr3_aa: CASGGPAGGSGNTIYF
v_call: TRBV27
clone_size: NA
j_call: TRBJ1-3
d_call: NA

cdr3_nt: TGTGCCAGCGGCAATCAGGGTGTCGGGGAGCTGTTTTTT
cdr3_aa: CASGNQGVGELFF
v_call: TRBV7-3
clone_size: NA
j_call: TRBJ2-2
d_call: NA

cdr3_nt: TGTGCCAGCAGCTTAGCGGGGGAGAGCTACGAGCAGTACTTC
cdr3_aa: CASSLAGESYEQYF
v_call: TRBV11-1
clone_size: NA
j_call: TRBJ2-7
d_call: NA

cdr3_nt: TGTGCCAGCAGTGCCCAGCGGGATACCTACGAGCAGTACTTC
cdr3_aa: CASSAQRDTYEQYF
v_call: TRBV2
clone_size: NA
j_call: TRBJ2-7
d_call: TRBD2

cdr3_nt: TGTGCCAGTACCTGGACAGGCCAAGAGACCCAGTACTTC
cdr3_aa: CASTWTGQETQYF
v_call: TRBV19
clone_size: few
j_call: TRBJ2-5
d_call: TRBD1

cdr3_nt: TGTGCCAGCAGTTTGACAGTCGCGAACACCGGGGAGCTGTTTTTT
cdr3_aa: CASSLTVANTGELFF
v_call: TRBV28
clone_size: few
j_call: TRBJ2-2
d_call: NA

cdr3_nt: TGTGCCAGCAGTTTAGCACGGTCCTACAATGAGCAGTTCTTC
cdr3_aa: CASSLARSYNEQFF
v_call: TRBV12-3/TRBV12-4
clone_size: many
j_call: TRBJ2-1
d_call: NA

cdr3_nt: TGCGCCAGCAGCTTGGGACGGGCTACAGATACGCAGTATTTT
cdr3_aa: CASSLGRATDTQYF
v_call: TRBV5-1
clone_size: many
j_call: TRBJ2-3
d_call: NA

cdr3_nt: TGTGCCAGCTCACCTTCGATAGGTGACAGGGGCTGGAACGAGCAGTACTTC
cdr3_aa: CASSPSIGDRGWNEQYF
v_call: TRBV18
clone_size: NA
j_call: TRBJ2-7
d_call: TRBD1

cdr3_nt: TGTGCCAGCAGTGAAGCGCGGGGCAGAAATCAGCCCCAGCATTTT
cdr3_aa: CASSEARGRNQPQHF
v_call: TRBV2
clone_size: once
j_call: TRBJ1-5
d_call: NA

cdr3_nt: TGCAGTGCTAGAGTTAGCGGGAGGGTTTACAATGAGCAGTTCTTC
cdr3_aa: CSARVSGRVYNEQFF
v_call: TRBV20-1
clone_size: many
j_call: TRBJ2-1
d_call: TRBD2

cdr3_nt: TGCAGTGCCCCCCTAGGCATTCAGTACTTC
cdr3_aa: CSAPLGIQYF
v_call: TRBV20-1
clone_size: few
j_call: TRBJ2-4
d_call: NA

cdr3_nt: TGCGCCAGCCATCGTGGGAGCCAAGAGACCCAGTACTTC
cdr3_aa: CASHRGSQETQYF
v_call: TRBV5-1
clone_size: few
j_call: TRBJ2-5
d_call: NA

cdr3_nt: TGTGCCAGCAGCGGGACTAGCCTCGTGTCAGATACGCAGTATTTT
cdr3_aa: CASSGTSLVSDTQYF
v_call: TRBV7-2
clone_size: NA
j_call: TRBJ2-3
d_call: TRBD2

cdr3_nt: TGCAGTGCTACAGGGCGGGAGCGCACCGGGGAGCTGTTTTTT
cdr3_aa: CSATGRERTGELFF
v_call: TRBV20-1
clone_size: few
j_call: TRBJ2-2
d_call: TRBD2

cdr3_nt: TGTGCCAGCAGTTTAGCGCCAGGGAGCGGCTATGGCTACACCTTC
cdr3_aa: CASSLAPGSGYGYTF
v_call: TRBV12-3/TRBV12-4
clone_size: few
j_call: TRBJ1-2
d_call: NA

cdr3_nt: TGTGCCAGCAGCTTGGCTAGCAGCACAGATACGCAGTATTTT
cdr3_aa: CASSLASSTDTQYF
v_call: TRBV5-6
clone_size: many
j_call: TRBJ2-3
d_call: NA

cdr3_nt: TGTGCCAGCAGTTCTGAGTACGGGACTAGCGTCAGGCAGTTCTTC
cdr3_aa: CASSSEYGTSVRQFF
v_call: TRBV6-5
clone_size: NA
j_call: TRBJ2-1
d_call: TRBD2

cdr3_nt: TGCAGTGCTAGAGATACCCGGAATGAGCAGTTCTTC
cdr3_aa: CSARDTRNEQFF
v_call: TRBV20-1
clone_size: NA
j_call: TRBJ2-1
d_call: NA

cdr3_nt: TGTGCCAGCAGGCCGGGACCCTCCACCGGGGAGCTGTTTTTT
cdr3_aa: CASRPGPSTGELFF
v_call: TRBV12-3/TRBV12-4
clone_size: NA
j_call: TRBJ2-2
d_call: NA

cdr3_nt: TGTGCCAGCAGCACCGAGGGCCGCAATGAGCAGTTCTTC
cdr3_aa: CASSTEGRNEQFF
v_call: TRBV9
clone_size: few
j_call: TRBJ2-1
d_call: NA

cdr3_nt: TGTGCCAGCAGCGTAGGGGCACAGAAAGTGGGCGAGCAGTACTTC
cdr3_aa: CASSVGAQKVGEQYF
v_call: TRBV9
clone_size: NA
j_call: TRBJ2-7
d_call: NA

cdr3_nt: TGTGCCAGCAGTGCTGACAGGAAAGAGACCCAGTACTTC
cdr3_aa: CASSADRKETQYF
v_call: TRBV7-9
clone_size: few
j_call: TRBJ2-5
d_call: NA

cdr3_nt: TGCAGCGTTGAAGATATAGGGGATGAGCAGTTCTTC
cdr3_aa: CSVEDIGDEQFF
v_call: TRBV29-1
clone_size: NA
j_call: TRBJ2-1
d_call: NA

cdr3_nt: TGTGCCAGCAGCTTATCGGGACCCGGGACAGGGGACAATGAGCAGTTCTTC
cdr3_aa: CASSLSGPGTGDNEQFF
v_call: TRBV7-2
clone_size: NA
j_call: TRBJ2-1
d_call: TRBD1

cdr3_nt: TGCAGTGCCCCACAAAGCCCGAAGGACAGAGGACTCTACGAGCAGTACTTC
cdr3_aa: CSAPQSPKDRGLYEQYF
v_call: TRBV20-1
clone_size: few
j_call: TRBJ2-7
d_call: NA

cdr3_nt: TGTGCCAGCAGCTTGGGTGTGTATGGTGAGCAGTTCTTC
cdr3_aa: CASSLGVYGEQFF
v_call: TRBV5-8
clone_size: NA
j_call: TRBJ2-1
d_call: NA

cdr3_nt: TGTGCCAGCAGCCCAGGGACAGGGCCTAGCGAGCAGTACTTC
cdr3_aa: CASSPGTGPSEQYF
v_call: TRBV7-2
clone_size: NA
j_call: TRBJ2-7
d_call: TRBD1

cdr3_nt: TGTGCCAGCAGTAAATACACAGGAGATTACGAGCAGTACTTC
cdr3_aa: CASSKYTGDYEQYF
v_call: TRBV6-1
clone_size: NA
j_call: TRBJ2-7
d_call: NA

cdr3_nt: TGTGCCACCAGTGAAGCTGGGACGGTCACTGAAGCTTTCTTT
cdr3_aa: CATSEAGTVTEAFF
v_call: TRBV24-1
clone_size: NA
j_call: TRBJ1-1
d_call: NA

cdr3_nt: TGCAGCGTTGAAGGAGGAAAAGGGGCGAATTTTGGCTACACCTTC
cdr3_aa: CSVEGGKGANFGYTF
v_call: TRBV29-1
clone_size: few
j_call: TRBJ1-2
d_call: NA